The 15 T cell receptor beta chains presented below share a single source sample, sequenced in a study of cytomegalovirus exposure and HLA in healthy donors. Both 60 Vbeta primers and 13 Jbeta primers went into the PCR. Produced via immunoSEQ multiplex PCR; TCRdb's table is partial and in-frame only. The sample lists tens of thousands of clones; 70% were seen once. Material: PBMCs. These receptors originate from a woman in her forties or fifties in good health and CMV-seropositive.

This chain uses TRBV19 with TRBJ2-5; D is possibly TRBD2 (7 bases). Germline assignment: CDR1 LNHDA and CDR2 SQIVND (reference sequence). The V and J ends lost 3 bases and 5 bases respectively, with 13 bases between them. The CDR3 has 14 residues. CDR3 residues: CASSIRRGGETQYF. The CDR3 bases are TGTGCCAGTAGTATTCGCAGGGGAGGGGAGACCCAGTACTTC.

The rearrangement joins TRBV7-8 to TRBJ2-5; TRBD2 might be the D (5 bases). Germline V gene lookup returns CDR1 SGHVS and CDR2 FQNEAQ. V lost 5 bases, J lost 5 bases, and 18 bases lay in between. This CDR3 region has 15 residues. The CDR3 loop is CASSRTQGSVETQYF. The CDR3 DNA is TGTGCCAGCAGCCGTACACAAGGGAGTGTGGAGACCCAGTACTTC.

In nucleotides, the CDR3 is TGCGCCAGCAGCTTGGAAGGGGGCTATAATTCACCCCTCCACTTT. Protein sequence: CASSLEGGYNSPLHF. The chain carries TRBV5-1 and TRBJ1-6; D perhaps matches TRBD1 (6 bases). The V gene's germline CDR1 is SGHRS and CDR2 YFSETQ. The V and J ends lost 0 bases and 3 bases respectively, with 7 bases between them. This CDR3 is built from 15 residues.

The CDR3 is CASSLSRDRDYGYTF. The CDR3 DNA sequence: TGCGCCAGCAGCCTTTCCCGGGACAGGGACTATGGCTACACCTTC. The chain is built from TRBV4-1 and TRBJ1-2; 9 bases line up with TRBD1. Trimming took 4 bases from V and 3 from J; bases not matched to a gene: 6. Germline V gives CDR1 MGHRA, CDR2 YSYEKL. The CDR3 is 15 residues long.

This clone was observed a handful of times. The rearrangement uses TRBV6-5 and TRBJ2-7; a possible D gene is TRBD1 (6 bases). Germline CDR1 and CDR2: MNHEY and SVGAGI. V lost 6 bases to trimming and J lost 3 bases, with 12 bases between them. The CDR3 runs to 13 residues. The CDR3 region has the DNA TGTGCCAGCAGATTAGACAGGCACTACGAGCAGTACTTC. The encoded protein is CASRLDRHYEQYF.

By share, this clone counts as medium-sized. V gene TRBV4-1 combines with J gene TRBJ1-2; D not certain. This CDR3 has 14 residues. In germline, CDR1 is MGHRA, CDR2 YSYEKL. V was trimmed by 0 bases and J by 8 bases, leaving 13 bases between them. The CDR3 DNA reads as TGCGCCAGCAGCCAAGAAATCTCTCAACGGGGCTACACCTTC. Amino acid sequence: CASSQEISQRGYTF.

The chain has TRBV5-6 and TRBJ1-2; D remains ambiguous. The V gene lost 5 bases and the J gene lost 7 bases, with 12 bases spanning the gap. The CDR3 is 12 amino acids. The germline CDR1 and CDR2 sequences are SGHDT and YYEEEE. This CDR3 reads CASSFGGSGYTF. The CDR3 DNA follows: TGTGCCAGCAGTTTTGGAGGTTCTGGCTACACCTTC.

This clone was seen only a few times. The CDR3 protein is CASSRQDTSPLHF. In DNA form, the CDR3 reads TGTGCCAGCAGTCGACAGGATACATCACCCCTCCACTTT. The chain combines TRBV6-5 with TRBJ1-6; D perhaps matches TRBD1 (6 bases). Trimming cost V 5 bases and J 10 bases, with 12 bases left between them. CDR1 is MNHEY, CDR2 SVGAGI, per germline. CDR3 length equals 13 residues.

The J gene is TRBJ1-2, the V gene TRBV20-1, with a possible D match to TRBD1 (5 bases). Trimming shortened V by 2 bases and J by 7 bases, and 8 bases separated the two germline ends. The germline V gene encodes CDR1 DFQATT and CDR2 SNEGSKA (reference sequence). The CDR3 spans 11 residues. The CDR3 sequence: CSARQGGGYTF. The CDR3 DNA follows: TGCAGTGCTAGACAGGGTGGTGGCTACACCTTC.

The chain carries TRBV7-2 and TRBJ2-7; D might be TRBD2 (6 bases). CDR1 and CDR2 (germline): SGHTA, FQGNSA. The CDR3 is 13 residues long. V was trimmed by 5 bases and J by 4 bases, leaving 12 bases between them. The DNA for the CDR3 is TGTGCCAGCAGCCCAAACGGGGGTTACGAGCAGTACTTC. Residues: CASSPNGGYEQYF.

This clone came up a few times. The V call is TRBV9, the J call TRBJ2-6; weak D call: TRBD1 (6 bases). The V end was cut by 5 bases, the J end by 4 bases, with 19 bases between. The CDR3 has 17 residues. The germline CDR1 and CDR2 sequences are SGDLS and YYNGEE. CDR3 coding DNA: TGTGCCAGCAGTTGGGAACAGGGCTCCCTCGGGGCCAACGTCCTGACTTTC. It yields the protein CASSWEQGSLGANVLTF.

The V gene is TRBV5-5, the J gene TRBJ1-1, with 9 bases identical to TRBD1. V dropped 2 bases and J dropped 4; count of bases not matched to a gene: 3. The V gene's germline CDR1 is SGHKS and CDR2 YYEKEE (reference sequence). The CDR3 consists of 14 residues. In DNA form, the CDR3 reads TGTGCCAGCAGCTTCGGGACAGGGTCCACTGAAGCTTTCTTT. Protein product: CASSFGTGSTEAFF.

The chain couples TRBV11-2 to TRBJ2-3; 8 bases line up with TRBD2. The CDR3 is 15 residues long. J was trimmed by 6 bases and V by 4 bases; bases with no gene match: 9. Germline V gene lookup returns CDR1 SGHAT and CDR2 FQNNGV. The CDR3 here is CASSSTSVGADTQYF. The CDR3 region has the DNA TGTGCCAGCAGCTCGACTAGCGTCGGTGCTGATACGCAGTATTTT.

This clone was recorded a few times. This chain connects TRBV9 to TRBJ2-7, with unresolved D. CDR1 is SGDLS, CDR2 YYNGEE, per germline. The CDR3 has 11 amino acids. V lost 4 bases and J 5 bases, leaving 7 bases between the germline ends. The CDR3 nucleotides read TGTGCCAGCAGCCCCCCCGACGAGCAGTACTTC. Translated, it gives CASSPPDEQYF.

This clone was seen a handful of times. In DNA form, the CDR3 reads TGTGCCAGCAGCTTGGCCTGGGCTAGCGGGAGTGGGAATGAGCAGTTCTTC. Residues: CASSLAWASGSGNEQFF. The J gene is TRBJ2-1, the V gene TRBV5-5; 10 bases are shared with TRBD2. Germline V gives CDR1 SGHKS, CDR2 YYEKEE (reference sequence). The V and J ends lost 0 bases and 7 bases, in that order; junction bases with no gene match: 10. The CDR3 length is 17 residues.